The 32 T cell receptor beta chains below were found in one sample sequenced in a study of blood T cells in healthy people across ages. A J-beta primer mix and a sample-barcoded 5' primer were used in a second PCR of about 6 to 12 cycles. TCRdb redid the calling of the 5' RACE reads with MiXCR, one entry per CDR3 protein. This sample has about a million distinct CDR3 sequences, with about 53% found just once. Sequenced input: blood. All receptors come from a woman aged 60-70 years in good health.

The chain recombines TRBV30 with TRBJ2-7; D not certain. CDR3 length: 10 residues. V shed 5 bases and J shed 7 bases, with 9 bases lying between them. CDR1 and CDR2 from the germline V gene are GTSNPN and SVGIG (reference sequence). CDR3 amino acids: CAWGRYEQYF. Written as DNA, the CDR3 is TGTGCCTGGGGACGGTATGAGCAGTACTTC. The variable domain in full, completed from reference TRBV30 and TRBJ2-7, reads SQTIHQWPATLVQPVGSPLSLECTVEGTSNPNLYWYRQAAGRGLQLLFYSVGIGQISSEVPQNLSASRPQDRQFILSSKKLLLSDSGFYLCAWGRYEQYFGPGTRLTVT.

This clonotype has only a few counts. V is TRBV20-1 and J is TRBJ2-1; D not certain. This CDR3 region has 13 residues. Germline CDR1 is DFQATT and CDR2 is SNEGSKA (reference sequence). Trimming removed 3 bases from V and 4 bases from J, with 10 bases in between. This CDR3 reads CSASHGVYNEQFF. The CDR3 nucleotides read TGCAGTGCTAGTCATGGGGTATACAATGAGCAGTTCTTC.

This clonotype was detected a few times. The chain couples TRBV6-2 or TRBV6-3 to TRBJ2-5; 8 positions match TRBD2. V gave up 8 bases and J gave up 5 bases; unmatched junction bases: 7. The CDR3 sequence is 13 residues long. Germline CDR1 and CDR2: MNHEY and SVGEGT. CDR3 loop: CASREGGYETQYF. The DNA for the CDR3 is TGTGCCAGCCGGGAGGGAGGATACGAGACCCAGTACTTC.

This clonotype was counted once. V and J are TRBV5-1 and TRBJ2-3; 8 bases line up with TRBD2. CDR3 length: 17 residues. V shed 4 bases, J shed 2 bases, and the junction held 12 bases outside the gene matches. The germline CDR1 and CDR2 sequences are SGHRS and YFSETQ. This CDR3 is CASSAGVGGLDTDTQYF. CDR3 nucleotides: TGCGCCAGCAGCGCCGGGGTCGGGGGACTAGACACAGATACGCAGTATTTT.

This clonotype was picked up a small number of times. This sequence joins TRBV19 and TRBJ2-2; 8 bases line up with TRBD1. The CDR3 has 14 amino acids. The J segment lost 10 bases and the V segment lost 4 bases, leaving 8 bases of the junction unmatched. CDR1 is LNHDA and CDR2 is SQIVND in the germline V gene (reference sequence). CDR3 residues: CASSNQGARVELFF. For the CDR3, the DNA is TGTGCCAGTAGTAACCAGGGGGCAAGGGTGGAGCTGTTTTTT.

Here the CDR3 DNA reads TGCGCCAGCAGCCAATCTGCGCGGGAGAGGTTTACCGAGCAGTACTTC. It encodes CASSQSARERFTEQYF. V is TRBV4-1 and J is TRBJ2-7, with 7 bases that match TRBD2. This CDR3 comprises 16 residues. Trimming at V came to 2 bases and at J to 6 bases, leaving 13 bases not matched to a gene. Germline V lookup: CDR1 MGHRA, CDR2 YSYEKL.

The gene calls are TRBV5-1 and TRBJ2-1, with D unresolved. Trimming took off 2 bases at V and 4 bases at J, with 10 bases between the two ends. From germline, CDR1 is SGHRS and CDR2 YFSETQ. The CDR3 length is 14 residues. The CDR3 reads CASSFADGYNEQFF. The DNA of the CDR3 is TGCGCCAGCAGCTTTGCGGACGGATACAATGAGCAGTTCTTC. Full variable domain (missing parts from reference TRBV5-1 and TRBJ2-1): KAGVTQTPRYLIKTRGQQVTLSCSPISGHRSVSWYQQTPGQGLQFLFEYFSETQRNKGNFPGRFSGRQFSNSRSEMNVSTLELGDSALYLCASSFADGYNEQFFGPGTRLTVL.

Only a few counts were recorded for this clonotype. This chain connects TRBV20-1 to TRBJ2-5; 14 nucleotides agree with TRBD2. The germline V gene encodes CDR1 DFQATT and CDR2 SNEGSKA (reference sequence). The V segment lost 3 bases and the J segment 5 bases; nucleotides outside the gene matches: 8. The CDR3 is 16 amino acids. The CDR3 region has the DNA TGCAGTGCTAGCCGGGGACTAGCGGGAGCATGGGAGACCCAGTACTTC. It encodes CSASRGLAGAWETQYF.

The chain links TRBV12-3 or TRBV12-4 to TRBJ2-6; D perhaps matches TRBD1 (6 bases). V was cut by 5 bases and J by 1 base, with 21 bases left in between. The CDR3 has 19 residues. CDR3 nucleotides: TGTGCCAGCAGTCCCCCCAAATGGGGGCCGACTTCTGGGGCCAACGTCCTGACTTTC. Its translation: CASSPPKWGPTSGANVLTF.

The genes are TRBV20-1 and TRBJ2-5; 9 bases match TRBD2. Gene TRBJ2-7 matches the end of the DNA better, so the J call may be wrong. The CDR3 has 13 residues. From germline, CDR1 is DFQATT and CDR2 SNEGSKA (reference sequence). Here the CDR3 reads CSASGGRAPEQYF. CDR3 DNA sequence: TGCAGTGCTAGCGGCGGGAGGGCCCCCGAGCAGTACTTC.

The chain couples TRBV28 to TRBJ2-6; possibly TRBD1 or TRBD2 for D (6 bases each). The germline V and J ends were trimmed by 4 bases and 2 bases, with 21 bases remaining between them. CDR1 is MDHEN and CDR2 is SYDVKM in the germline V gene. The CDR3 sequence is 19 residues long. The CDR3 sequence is CASSSRKKGGVTGANVLTF. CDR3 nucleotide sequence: TGTGCCAGCAGTTCCCGAAAGAAGGGGGGCGTAACTGGGGCCAACGTCCTGACTTTC.

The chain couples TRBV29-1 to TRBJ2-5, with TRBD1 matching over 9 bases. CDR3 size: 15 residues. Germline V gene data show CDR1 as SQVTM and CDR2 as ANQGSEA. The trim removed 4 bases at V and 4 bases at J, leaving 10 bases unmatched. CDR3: CSVGAGTGRGETQYF. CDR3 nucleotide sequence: TGCAGCGTTGGGGCCGGGACAGGGAGGGGAGAGACCCAGTACTTC.

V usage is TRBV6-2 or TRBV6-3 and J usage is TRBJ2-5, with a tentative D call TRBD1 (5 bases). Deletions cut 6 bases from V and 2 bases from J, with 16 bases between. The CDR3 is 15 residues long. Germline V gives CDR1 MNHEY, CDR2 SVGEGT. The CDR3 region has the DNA TGTGCCAGCAGCCTTCTCAGACAGAAGCAAGAGACCCAGTACTTC. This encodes CASSLLRQKQETQYF.

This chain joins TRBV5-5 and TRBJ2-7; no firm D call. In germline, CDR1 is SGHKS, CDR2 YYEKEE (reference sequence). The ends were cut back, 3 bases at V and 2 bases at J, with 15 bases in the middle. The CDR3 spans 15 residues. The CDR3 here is CASSSAPQPPYEQYF. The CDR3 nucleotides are TGTGCCAGCAGCTCCGCCCCTCAGCCTCCCTACGAGCAGTACTTC.

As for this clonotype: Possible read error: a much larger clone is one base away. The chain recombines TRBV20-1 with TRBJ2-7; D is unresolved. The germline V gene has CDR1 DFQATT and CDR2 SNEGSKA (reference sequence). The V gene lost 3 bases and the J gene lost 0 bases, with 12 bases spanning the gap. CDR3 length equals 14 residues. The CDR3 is CSARRRVYSYEQYF. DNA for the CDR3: TGCAGTGCTAGGCGCCGGGTCTACTCCTACGAGCAGTACTTC.

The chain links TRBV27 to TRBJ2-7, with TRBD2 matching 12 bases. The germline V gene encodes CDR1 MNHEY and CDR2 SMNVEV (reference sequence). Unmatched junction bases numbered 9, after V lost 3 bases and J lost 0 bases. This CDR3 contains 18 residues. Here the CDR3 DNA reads TGTGCCAGCAGTTTCCGGCTAGCGGGAGGGCCGGACTCCTACGAGCAGTACTTC. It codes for CASSFRLAGGPDSYEQYF.

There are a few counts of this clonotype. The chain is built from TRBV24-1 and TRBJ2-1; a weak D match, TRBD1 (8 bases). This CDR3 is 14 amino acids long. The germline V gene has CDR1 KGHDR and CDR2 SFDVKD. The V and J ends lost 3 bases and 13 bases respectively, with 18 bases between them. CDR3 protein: CATSDPGGGTGQFF. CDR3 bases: TGTGCCACCAGTGATCCCGGGGGAGGGACAGGACAGTTCTTC.

CDR3 sequence (DNA): TGTGCCAGCTCACCACTAAGAGTAGAGACCCAGTACTTC. This codes for CASSPLRVETQYF. The rearrangement links TRBV18 to TRBJ2-5; D uncertain. The germline V and J ends were trimmed by 1 base and 4 bases, with 7 bases remaining between them. The CDR3 has 13 residues. CDR1 and CDR2 from the germline V gene are KGHSH and LQKENI.

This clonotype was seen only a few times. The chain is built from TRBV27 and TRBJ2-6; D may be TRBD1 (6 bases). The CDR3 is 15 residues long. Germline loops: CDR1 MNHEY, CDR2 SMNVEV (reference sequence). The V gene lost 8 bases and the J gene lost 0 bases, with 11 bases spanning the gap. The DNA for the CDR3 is TGTGCCAGCGGTTGGGGGCGCTCTGGGGCCAACGTCCTGACTTTC. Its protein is CASGWGRSGANVLTF. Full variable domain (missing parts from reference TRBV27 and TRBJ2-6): EAQVTQNPRYLITVTGKKLTVTCSQNMNHEYMSWYRQDPGLGLRQIYYSMNVEVTDKGDVPEGYKVSRKEKRNFPLILESPSPNQTSLYFCASGWGRSGANVLTFGAGSRLTVL.

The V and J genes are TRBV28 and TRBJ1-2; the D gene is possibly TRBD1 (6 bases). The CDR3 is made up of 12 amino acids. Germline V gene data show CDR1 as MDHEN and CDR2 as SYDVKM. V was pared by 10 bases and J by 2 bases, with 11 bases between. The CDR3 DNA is TGTGCCACCGGACAGTACAACTATGGCTACACCTTC. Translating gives CATGQYNYGYTF.

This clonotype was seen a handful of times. The CDR3 loop reads CASSGPRVSDTQYF. As DNA, the CDR3 is TGTGCCAGCAGTGGCCCCAGGGTGTCAGATACGCAGTATTTT. The rearrangement uses TRBV27 and TRBJ2-3, with a tentative D call TRBD1 (5 bases). Germline V gene sequence: CDR1 MNHEY, CDR2 SMNVEV (reference sequence). V lost 5 bases, J lost 4 bases, and 13 bases lay in between. There are 14 residues in the CDR3.

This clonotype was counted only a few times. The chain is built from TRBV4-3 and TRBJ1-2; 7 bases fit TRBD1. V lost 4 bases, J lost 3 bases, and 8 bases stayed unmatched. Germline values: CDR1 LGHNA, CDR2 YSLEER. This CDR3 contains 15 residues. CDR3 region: CASSPGDSSYYGYTF. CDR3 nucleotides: TGCGCCAGCAGCCCCGGGGACAGCTCTTACTATGGCTACACCTTC.

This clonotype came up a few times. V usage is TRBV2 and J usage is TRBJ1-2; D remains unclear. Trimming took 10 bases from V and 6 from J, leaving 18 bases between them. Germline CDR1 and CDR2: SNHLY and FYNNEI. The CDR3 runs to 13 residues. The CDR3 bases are TGTGCCACCCGCATCGGCGCGGACCATGGCTACACCTTC. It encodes CATRIGADHGYTF.

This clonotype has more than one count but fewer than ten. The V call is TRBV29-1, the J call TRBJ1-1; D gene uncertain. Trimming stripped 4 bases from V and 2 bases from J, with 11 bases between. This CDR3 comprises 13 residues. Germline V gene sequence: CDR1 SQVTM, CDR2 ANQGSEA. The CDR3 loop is CSVGGLGNTEAFF. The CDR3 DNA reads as TGCAGCGTTGGTGGGTTAGGTAACACTGAAGCTTTCTTT.

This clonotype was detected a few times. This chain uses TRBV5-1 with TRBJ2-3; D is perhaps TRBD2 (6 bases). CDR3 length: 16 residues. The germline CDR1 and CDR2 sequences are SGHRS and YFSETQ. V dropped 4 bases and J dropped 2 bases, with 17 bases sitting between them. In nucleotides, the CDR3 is TGCGCCAGCAGCCTGGGAGGTCCCGCATACACAGATACGCAGTATTTT. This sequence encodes CASSLGGPAYTDTQYF.

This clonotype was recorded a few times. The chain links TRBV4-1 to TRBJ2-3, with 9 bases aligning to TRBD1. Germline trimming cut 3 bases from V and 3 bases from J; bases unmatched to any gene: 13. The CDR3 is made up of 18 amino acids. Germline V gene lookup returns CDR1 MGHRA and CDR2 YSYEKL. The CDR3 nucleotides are TGCGCCAGCAGCCATCGGTCATGGCAGGGACAGGGTACAGATACGCAGTATTTT. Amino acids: CASSHRSWQGQGTDTQYF.

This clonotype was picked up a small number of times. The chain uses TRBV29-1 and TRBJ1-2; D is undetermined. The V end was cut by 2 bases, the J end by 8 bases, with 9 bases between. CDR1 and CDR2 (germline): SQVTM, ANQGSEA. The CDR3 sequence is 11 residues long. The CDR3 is CSVELGSGYTF. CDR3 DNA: TGCAGCGTTGAATTGGGGAGCGGCTACACCTTC. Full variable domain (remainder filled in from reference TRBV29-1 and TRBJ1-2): SAVISQKPSRDICQRGTSLTIQCQVDSQVTMMFWYRQQPGQSLTLIATANQGSEATYESGFVIDKFPISRPNLTFSTLTVSNMSPEDSSIYLCSVELGSGYTFGSGTRLTVV.

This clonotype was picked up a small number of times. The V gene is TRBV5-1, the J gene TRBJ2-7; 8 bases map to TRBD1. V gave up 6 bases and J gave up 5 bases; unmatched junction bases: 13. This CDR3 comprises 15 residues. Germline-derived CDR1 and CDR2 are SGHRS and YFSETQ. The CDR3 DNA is TGCGCCAGCACAGAGACAGGGGACCCGCTCGACGAGCAGTACTTC. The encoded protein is CASTETGDPLDEQYF. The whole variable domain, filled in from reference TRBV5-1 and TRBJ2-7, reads KAGVTQTPRYLIKTRGQQVTLSCSPISGHRSVSWYQQTPGQGLQFLFEYFSETQRNKGNFPGRFSGRQFSNSRSEMNVSTLELGDSALYLCASTETGDPLDEQYFGPGTRLTVT.

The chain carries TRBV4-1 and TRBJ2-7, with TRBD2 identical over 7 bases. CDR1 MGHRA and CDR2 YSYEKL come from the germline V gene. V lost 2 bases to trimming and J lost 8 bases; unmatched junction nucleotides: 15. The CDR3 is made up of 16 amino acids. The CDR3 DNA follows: TGCGCCAGCAGCCAACCCTGGGGGGGGTTCGGCAACAAGCAGTACTTC. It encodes CASSQPWGGFGNKQYF.

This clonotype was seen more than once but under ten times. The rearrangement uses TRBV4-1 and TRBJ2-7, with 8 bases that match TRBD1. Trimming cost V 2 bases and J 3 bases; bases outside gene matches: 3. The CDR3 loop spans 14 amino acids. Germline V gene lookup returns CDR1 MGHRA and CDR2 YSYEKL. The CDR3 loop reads CASSQPGGVYEQYF. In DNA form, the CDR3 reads TGCGCCAGCAGCCAACCAGGGGGCGTCTACGAGCAGTACTTC.

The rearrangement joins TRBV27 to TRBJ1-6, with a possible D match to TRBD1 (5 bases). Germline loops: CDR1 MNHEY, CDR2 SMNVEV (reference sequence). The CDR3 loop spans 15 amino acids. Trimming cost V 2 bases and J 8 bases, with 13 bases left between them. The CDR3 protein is CASSLTGVWDSPLHF. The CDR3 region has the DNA TGTGCCAGCAGTTTAACGGGGGTGTGGGATTCACCCCTCCACTTT.

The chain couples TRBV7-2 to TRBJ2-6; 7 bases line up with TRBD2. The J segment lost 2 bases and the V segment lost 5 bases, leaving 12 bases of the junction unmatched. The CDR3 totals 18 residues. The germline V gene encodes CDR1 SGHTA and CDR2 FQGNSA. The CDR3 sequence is CASSRKGGRTPGANVLTF. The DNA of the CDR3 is TGTGCCAGCAGCCGGAAAGGCGGGAGAACTCCTGGGGCCAACGTCCTGACTTTC.